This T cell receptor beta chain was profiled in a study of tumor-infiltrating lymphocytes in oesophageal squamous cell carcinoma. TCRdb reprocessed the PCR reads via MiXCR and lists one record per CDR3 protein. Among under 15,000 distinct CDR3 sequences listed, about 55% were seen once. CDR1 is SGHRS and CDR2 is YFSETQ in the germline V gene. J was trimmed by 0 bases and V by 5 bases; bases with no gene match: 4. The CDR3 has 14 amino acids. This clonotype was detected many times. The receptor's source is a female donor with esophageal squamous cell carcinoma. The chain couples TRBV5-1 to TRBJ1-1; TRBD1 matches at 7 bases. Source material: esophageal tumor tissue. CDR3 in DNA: TGCGCCAGCAGTGGCAGGGGGATGAACACTGAAGCTTTCTTT. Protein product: CASSGRGMNTEAFF.